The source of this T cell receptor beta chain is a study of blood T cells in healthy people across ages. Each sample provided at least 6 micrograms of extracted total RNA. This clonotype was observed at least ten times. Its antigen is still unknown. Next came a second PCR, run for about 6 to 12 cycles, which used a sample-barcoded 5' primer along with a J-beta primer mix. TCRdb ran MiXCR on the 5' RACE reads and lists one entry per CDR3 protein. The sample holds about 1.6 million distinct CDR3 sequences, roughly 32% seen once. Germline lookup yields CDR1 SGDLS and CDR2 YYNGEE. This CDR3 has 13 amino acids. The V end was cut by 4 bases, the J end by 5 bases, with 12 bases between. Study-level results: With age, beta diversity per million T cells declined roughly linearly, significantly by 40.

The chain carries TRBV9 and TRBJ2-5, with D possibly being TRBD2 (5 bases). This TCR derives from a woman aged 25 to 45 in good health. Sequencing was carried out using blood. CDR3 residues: CASSTDPGETQYF. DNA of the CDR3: TGTGCCAGCAGCACAGACCCGGGGGAGACCCAGTACTTC.